What follows is one T cell receptor beta chain and its context. The target antigen is unknown. These data are taken from a study of CD4 T cells in relation to SARS-CoV-2 and coronaviruses. Looked up from germline, CDR1 is SNHLY and CDR2 is FYNNEI. The CDR3 is made up of 14 amino acids. V shed 3 bases and J shed 7 bases, with 16 bases lying between them. Unexposed donor CD4+ T cells date from about 2011-2018, before the COVID-19 pandemic. The cells were cultured for about ten days before CD4+ T cells were isolated. Only in-frame clones appear in the TCRdb table, and some are missing; sequencing was by immunoSEQ multiplex PCR. The sample shows 15,000 to 20,000 clones, about 70% of them seen only once.

V usage is TRBV2 and J usage is TRBJ2-7; D perhaps matches TRBD2 (5 bases). Input material: CD4+ T cells from PBMCs, cultured in vitro. This receptor was obtained from a human donor in good health. The CDR3 DNA reads as TGTGCCAGCAGTGAGGTGGCCGGTGGAGGAGAGCAGTACTTC. As protein: CASSEVAGGGEQYF.